This T cell receptor (beta chain) was documented in a study of shared clonotypes between healthy human individuals. Study information: Three men and two women, aged 18 to 49, were donors.

Germline values: CDR1 SGHRS, CDR2 YFSETQ. The CDR3 contains 13 residues. Trimming pared 4 bases from V and 4 bases from J, leaving 8 bases between. This clone came up a few times. Libraries were prepared by immunoSEQ multiplex PCR; TCRdb keeps only in-frame clonotypes and omits some of them. The sample yields roughly 170,000 clones, approximately 62% seen once. The specimen sequenced was memory CD4+ T cells sorted from blood. The subset: CD45RA-negative fraction. The rearrangement links TRBV5-1 to TRBJ1-4, with D unclear. The TCR sequence derives from a man aged 30-40 years in good health. The CDR3 DNA reads as TGCGCCAGCAGCCTGGGAATTAATGAAAAACTGTTTTTT. Protein sequence: CASSLGINEKLFF.